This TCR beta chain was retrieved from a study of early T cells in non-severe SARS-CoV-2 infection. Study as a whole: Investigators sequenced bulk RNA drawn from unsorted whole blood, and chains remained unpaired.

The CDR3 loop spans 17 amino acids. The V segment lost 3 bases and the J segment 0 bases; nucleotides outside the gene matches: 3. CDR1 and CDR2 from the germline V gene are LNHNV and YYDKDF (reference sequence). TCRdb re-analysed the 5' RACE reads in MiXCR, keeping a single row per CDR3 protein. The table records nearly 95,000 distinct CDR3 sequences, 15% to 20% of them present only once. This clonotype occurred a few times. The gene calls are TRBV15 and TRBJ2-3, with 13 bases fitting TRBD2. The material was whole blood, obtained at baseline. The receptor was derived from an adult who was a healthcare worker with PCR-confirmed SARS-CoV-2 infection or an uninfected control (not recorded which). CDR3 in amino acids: CATSRAGLAGSTDTQYF. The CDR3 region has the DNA TGTGCCACCAGCAGGGCGGGACTAGCGGGAAGCACAGATACGCAGTATTTT.